These 25 T cell receptor beta chains were all obtained from the same sample, sequenced in a study of graft-versus-host responses after intestinal transplantation. No antigen is known for these receptors. This table comes from immunoSEQ multiplex PCR, and its TCRdb copy is limited to in-frame clones, with some not included. The data show some 100,000 clones, with under 95% seen just once and approximately 0.064% held by the top ten. The specimen comprised unstimulated CD8+ T cells sorted from spleen or lymph node cells, sampled before transplant. These TCRs come from a human donor who was the organ donor for an intestinal transplant.

The chain couples TRBV7-6 to TRBJ2-2; TRBD1 matches at 7 bases. Germline assignment: CDR1 SGHVS and CDR2 FNYEAQ. V was pared by 1 base and J by 1 base, with 3 bases of the junction left unmatched. This CDR3 comprises 16 residues. CDR3 sequence reads: CASSLGRTGNTGELFF. CDR3 DNA: TGTGCCAGCAGCTTAGGACGGACAGGGAACACCGGGGAGCTGTTTTTT.

The chain has TRBV7-8 and TRBJ2-1; 10 nucleotides match TRBD2. Per germline, CDR1 SGHVS and CDR2 FQNEAQ. V dropped 5 bases and J dropped 5; count of bases not matched to a gene: 6. The CDR3 has 15 amino acids. In DNA form, the CDR3 reads TGTGCCAGCAGCCCTCTAGCGGGAGTGGACAATGAGCAGTTCTTC. This translates into CASSPLAGVDNEQFF.

The V and J genes are TRBV9 and TRBJ1-2, with D perhaps TRBD1 (5 bases). Germline V CDR1 and CDR2: SGDLS, YYNGEE. V shed 3 bases and J shed 6 bases, with 9 bases lying between them. This CDR3 has 12 amino acids. The CDR3 loop reads CASSAGGDGYTF. The CDR3 DNA reads TGTGCCAGCAGCGCCGGGGGAGATGGCTACACCTTC.

The rearrangement uses TRBV15 and TRBJ1-4; no reliable D call. V shed 3 bases and J shed 6 bases, with 14 bases lying between them. Per the germline V gene, CDR1 is LNHNV and CDR2 is YYDKDF (reference sequence). The CDR3 has 15 amino acids. Here the CDR3 DNA reads TGTGCCACCAGCAGGCAAATCGGGATGGATGAAAAACTGTTTTTT. This codes for CATSRQIGMDEKLFF.

The chain joins TRBV6-5 to TRBJ2-7, with TRBD1 matching 8 bases. Germline V gene sequence: CDR1 MNHEY, CDR2 SVGAGI. V was clipped by 1 base and J by 3 bases; unmatched bases: 5. CDR3 length equals 15 residues. CDR3 amino acids: CASSYLGQGFYEQYF. For the CDR3, the DNA is TGTGCCAGCAGTTACTTAGGACAGGGATTCTACGAGCAGTACTTC.

This rearrangement joins TRBV7-9 to TRBJ2-7; 8 bases fit TRBD1. In germline, CDR1 is SEHNR, CDR2 FQNEAQ (reference sequence). J was trimmed by 12 bases and V by 1 base; bases with no gene match: 14. This CDR3 comprises 15 residues. The CDR3 DNA reads as TGTGCCAGCAGCTTAGTTTCAGGGGGCGAAGAGATCCTGTACTTC. This codes for CASSLVSGGEEILYF.

The chain uses TRBV9 and TRBJ1-1; D unclear. The CDR3 sequence is 14 residues long. Germline values: CDR1 SGDLS, CDR2 YYNGEE. The V end lost 4 bases, the J end lost 1 base, and 11 bases lay between the germline ends. Here the CDR3 DNA reads TGTGCCAGCAGCTATGGCCTGCAGAACACTGAAGCTTTCTTT. It specifies CASSYGLQNTEAFF.

The rearrangement links TRBV5-8 to TRBJ1-1, with 7 bases identical to TRBD1. The V gene end was trimmed by 4 bases and the J gene end by 0 bases; junction bases not matched to a gene: 9. Germline lookup yields CDR1 SGHTS and CDR2 YDEGEE. The CDR3 has 16 amino acids. The CDR3 spells CASSLQGLSMNTEAFF. CDR3 nucleotide sequence: TGTGCCAGCAGCCTACAGGGGTTGTCAATGAACACTGAAGCTTTCTTT.

This clone has a single count. The chain recombines TRBV7-8 with TRBJ1-5; D possibly corresponds to TRBD1 (5 bases). Trimming shortened V by 3 bases and J by 6 bases, and 21 bases separated the two germline ends. The CDR3 is 17 residues long. Germline-derived CDR1 and CDR2 are SGHVS and FQNEAQ. The CDR3 reads CASSFESGAYSIQPQHF. In nucleotides, the CDR3 is TGTGCCAGCAGCTTCGAGTCTGGGGCTTACTCGATTCAGCCCCAGCATTTT.

The V gene is TRBV15, the J gene TRBJ2-1; D gene unclear. V was pared by 6 bases and J by 0 bases, with 12 bases between. CDR1 and CDR2 from the germline V gene are LNHNV and YYDKDF (reference sequence). The CDR3 covers 15 residues. Here the CDR3 reads CATSHGGSSYNEQFF. The CDR3 DNA follows: TGTGCCACCAGTCACGGCGGCAGCTCCTACAATGAGCAGTTCTTC.

V and J are TRBV5-4 and TRBJ2-7; 8 positions match TRBD2. Germline V gives CDR1 SGHNT, CDR2 YYREEE (reference sequence). This CDR3 spans 14 amino acids. V was clipped by 2 bases and J by 6 bases; unmatched bases: 7. CDR3 nucleotides: TGTGCCAGCAGCTTTATCGGGGGGGCCGGCGAGCAGTACTTC. Translating gives CASSFIGGAGEQYF.

V is TRBV9 and J is TRBJ1-5, with 11 bases identical to TRBD1. The CDR3 length is 19 residues. CDR1 is SGDLS and CDR2 is YYNGEE in the germline V gene. The V segment lost 2 bases and the J segment 4 bases; nucleotides outside the gene matches: 14. The CDR3 bases are TGTGCCAGCAGCGTCGGACAGGGGGCGGCTCCCCCCTCTAATCAGCCCCAGCATTTT. This translates into CASSVGQGAAPPSNQPQHF.

J is TRBJ2-7 and V is TRBV6-5; D may be TRBD2 (6 bases). CDR1 MNHEY and CDR2 SVGAGI come from the germline V gene. The V end was cut by 3 bases, the J end by 4 bases, with 7 bases between. The CDR3 spans 12 residues. CDR3: CASSYRGYEQYF. For the CDR3, the DNA is TGTGCCAGCAGTTATCGGGGGTACGAGCAGTACTTC.

This clone was picked up a small number of times. J is TRBJ2-7 and V is TRBV5-1; TRBD2 agrees at 14 bases. Germline values: CDR1 SGHRS, CDR2 YFSETQ. Trimming removed 3 bases from V and 2 bases from J; junction bases left unmatched: 4. The CDR3 length is 16 residues. This CDR3 reads CASSYVGLAGAYEQYF. The CDR3 DNA reads as TGCGCCAGCAGCTACGTGGGACTAGCGGGGGCCTACGAGCAGTACTTC.

This chain uses TRBV6-5 with TRBJ2-7; D perhaps matches TRBD1 (7 bases). This CDR3 spans 14 amino acids. Looked up from germline, CDR1 is MNHEY and CDR2 is SVGAGI. The germline V and J ends were trimmed by 6 bases and 2 bases, with 14 bases remaining between them. Here the CDR3 reads CASRDRSSAYEQYF. The CDR3 bases are TGTGCCAGCAGGGACAGGTCTAGCGCCTACGAGCAGTACTTC.

The CDR3 protein is CASSDPPGGRLTGELFF. CDR3 nucleotide sequence: TGTGCCAGCAGCGATCCCCCCGGGGGGCGTCTCACCGGGGAGCTGTTTTTT. The rearrangement uses TRBV9 and TRBJ2-2, with D possibly being TRBD2 (7 bases). Trimming took off 3 bases at V and 4 bases at J, with 19 bases between the two ends. The CDR3 is 17 amino acids. Germline CDR1 is SGDLS and CDR2 is YYNGEE. Looking up the rest from reference TRBV9 and TRBJ2-2 gives the full variable domain: DSGVTQTPKHLITATGQRVTLRCSPRSGDLSVYWYQQSLDQGLQFLIQYYNGEERAKGNILERFSAQQFPDLHSELNLSSLELGDSALYFCASSDPPGGRLTGELFFGEGSRLTVL.

The V gene is TRBV4-1, the J gene TRBJ2-3; a weak D match, TRBD2 (5 bases). V lost 1 base to trimming and J lost 2 bases, with 10 bases between them. From germline, CDR1 is MGHRA and CDR2 YSYEKL. The CDR3 length is 15 residues. CDR3 DNA: TGCGCCAGCAGCCAAGTAGGCGGGCTCACAGATACGCAGTATTTT. Encoded protein: CASSQVGGLTDTQYF.

The chain is built from TRBV28 and TRBJ1-5; D is ambiguous. V shed 6 bases and J shed 4 bases, with 19 bases lying between them. Germline CDR1 and CDR2: MDHEN and SYDVKM. The CDR3 runs 16 residues. CDR3 bases: TGTGCCAGCAGCACACTGGCGGCGACGGGTAATCAGCCCCAGCATTTT. This gives the protein CASSTLAATGNQPQHF. Drawing the rest from reference TRBV28 and TRBJ1-5, the complete variable domain is DVKVTQSSRYLVKRTGEKVFLECVQDMDHENMFWYRQDPGLGLRLIYFSYDVKMKEKGDIPEGYSVSREKKERFSLILESASTNQTSMYLCASSTLAATGNQPQHFGDGTRLSIL.

This clone has only one observation. The CDR3 DNA is TGTGCCATCAGTGAGTCGATGGGGGGGTCAGATGAGCAGTTCTTC. It yields the protein CAISESMGGSDEQFF. The V and J genes are TRBV10-3 and TRBJ2-1, with TRBD2 matching 7 bases. The junction had 7 bases not matched to a gene; V was cut back by 0 bases and J by 8 bases. CDR3 size: 15 residues. Germline CDR1 reads ENHRY; CDR2 reads SYGVKD.

The chain couples TRBV7-9 to TRBJ2-1; 8 nucleotides agree with TRBD1. Per germline, CDR1 SEHNR and CDR2 FQNEAQ (reference sequence). J was trimmed by 0 bases and V by 1 base; bases with no gene match: 8. This CDR3 contains 18 residues. CDR3 protein: CASSLGPGGQSSYNEQFF. As DNA, the CDR3 is TGTGCCAGCAGCTTAGGCCCAGGGGGCCAGAGCTCCTACAATGAGCAGTTCTTC.

This chain joins TRBV10-3 and TRBJ1-2; 9 positions agree with TRBD1. There are 14 residues in the CDR3. The germline V gene has CDR1 ENHRY and CDR2 SYGVKD. V lost 5 bases, J lost 4 bases, and 5 bases stayed unmatched. DNA for the CDR3: TGTGCCATCAGTACAACAGGGGGCGGCTATGGCTACACCTTC. Protein product: CAISTTGGGYGYTF.

The gene calls are TRBV13 and TRBJ2-1; a possible D gene is TRBD1 (5 bases). The CDR3 extends over 14 amino acids. CDR1 is PRHDT and CDR2 is FYEKMQ in the germline V gene (reference sequence). The V end lost 0 bases, the J end lost 4 bases, and 7 bases lay between the germline ends. The chain's CDR3 is CASSLGDTYNEQFF. Written as DNA, the CDR3 is TGTGCCAGCAGCTTAGGGGACACTTACAATGAGCAGTTCTTC.

This rearrangement joins TRBV28 to TRBJ2-7; D is possibly TRBD2 (5 bases). This CDR3 is built from 13 residues. V shed 5 bases and J shed 3 bases, with 11 bases lying between them. Germline V lookup: CDR1 MDHEN, CDR2 SYDVKM. Written as DNA, the CDR3 is TGTGCCAGCAGTGACCCAGACTACTACGAGCAGTACTTC. Protein: CASSDPDYYEQYF. Based on the CDR3 plus reference TRBV28 and TRBJ2-7, the full variable domain is DVKVTQSSRYLVKRTGEKVFLECVQDMDHENMFWYRQDPGLGLRLIYFSYDVKMKEKGDIPEGYSVSREKKERFSLILESASTNQTSMYLCASSDPDYYEQYFGPGTRLTVT.

The rearrangement joins TRBV7-6 to TRBJ2-5; D is unresolved. This CDR3 spans 11 amino acids. Germline CDR1 is SGHVS and CDR2 is FNYEAQ. The ends were cut back, 4 bases at V and 2 bases at J, with 2 bases in the middle. This CDR3 reads CASSSQETQYF. In DNA form, the CDR3 reads TGTGCCAGCAGCTCTCAAGAGACCCAGTACTTC. The variable domain in full, completed from reference TRBV7-6 and TRBJ2-5, reads GAGVSQSPRYKVTKRGQDVALRCDPISGHVSLYWYRQALGQGPEFLTYFNYEAQQDKSGLPNDRFSAERPEGSISTLTIQRTEQRDSAMYRCASSSQETQYFGPGTRLLVL.

This chain uses TRBV12-5 with TRBJ1-2; possibly TRBD1 for D (5 bases). CDR1 is LGHNT, CDR2 FRNRAP, per germline. Trimming shortened V by 6 bases and J by 0 bases, and 20 bases separated the two germline ends. The CDR3 is 17 residues long. The CDR3 DNA follows: TGTGCTAGTGGACCCCCTTACGACAGTGGAGCTAACTATGGCTACACCTTC. This codes for CASGPPYDSGANYGYTF. The full variable domain, in which reference TRBV12-5 and TRBJ1-2 provide the parts outside the CDR3, is DARVTQTPRHKVTEMGQEVTMRCQPILGHNTVFWYRQTMMQGLELLAYFRNRAPLDDSGMPKDRFSAEMPDATLATLKIQPSEPRDSAVYFCASGPPYDSGANYGYTFGSGTRLTVV.